The next 31 T cell receptor beta chains were all read from a single sample in a study of regulatory T cells in long-lasting Graves disease. The time point here: newly diagnosed GD, antithyroid drugs for less than 3 months. Construction of the TCR library relied on RNA isolated from PBMCs. CDR3 regions were amplified by Arm-PCR using iRepertoire HTBI primers to build TCR beta libraries. TCRdb analysed the multiplex PCR reads with MiXCR anew, one entry per CDR3 protein. The table has some 500,000 distinct CDR3 sequences, approximately 13% seen once. The sample was also reused in another study, on T cells in Graves' hyperthyroidism and ophthalmopathy.

The specimen was peripheral blood mononuclear cells (PBMCs), collected at new diagnosis, from a patient treated with antithyroid drugs. These receptors all come from a man aged 30-40 years with Graves disease.

This sequence joins TRBV29-1 and TRBJ1-2; D is perhaps TRBD1 (6 bases). V lost 3 bases, J lost 8 bases, and 13 bases lay in between. The CDR3 has 12 residues. Per germline, CDR1 SQVTM and CDR2 ANQGSEA. CDR3 residues: CSVDQGNVGYTF. The CDR3 DNA follows: TGCAGCGTTGACCAGGGGAATGTCGGCTACACCTTC.

This clonotype appeared many times. The chain joins TRBV11-2 to TRBJ1-1; D is unclear. The CDR3 covers 14 residues. Germline loops: CDR1 SGHAT, CDR2 FQNNGV. V shed 1 base and J shed 3 bases, with 9 bases lying between them. This CDR3 is CASSLGTWDTEAFF. CDR3 bases: TGTGCCAGCAGCTTAGGGACGTGGGACACTGAAGCTTTCTTT.

Regarding this clonotype: A far larger clone is a single base away, which makes a read error likely. It is likely a read error, because the conserved phenylalanine at the end of the CDR3 is missing. The J gene is TRBJ2-3, the V gene TRBV7-8; D ambiguous. The germline V gene has CDR1 SGHVS and CDR2 FQNEAQ. V was pared by 8 bases and J by 4 bases, with 7 bases between. CDR3 length equals 11 residues. The CDR3 nucleotides read TGTGCCAGCCTCGAGGCAGATACGCAGTATTTG. The encoded protein is CASLEADTQYL.

In the case of this clonotype: This likely reflects a read error, since a far larger clone is one base away. The chain combines TRBV12-3 or TRBV12-4 with TRBJ2-1; 10 bases line up with TRBD2. The CDR3 loop spans 17 amino acids. Trimming cost V 8 bases and J 4 bases; bases outside gene matches: 14. The CDR3 DNA reads TGTGCCAGCGGCTTAACGTTTACTAGCGGGAAATACAATGAGCAGTTCTTC. This encodes CASGLTFTSGKYNEQFF.

A note on this clonotype: A far larger clone is off by one base, so a read error is likely. The CDR3 loop reads CASSLSGDGYSEQYF. The CDR3 DNA reads as TGTGCCAGCAGCCTCTCGGGGGATGGGTATAGTGAGCAGTACTTC. The gene calls are TRBV7-3 and TRBJ2-7, with a possible D match to TRBD2 (6 bases). This CDR3 region has 15 residues. Germline V gene sequence: CDR1 SGHTA, CDR2 FQGTGA. The germline V and J ends were trimmed by 5 bases and 7 bases, with 21 bases remaining between them.

This clonotype was picked up many times. The chain links TRBV27 to TRBJ2-1, with 7 bases identical to TRBD2. V dropped 3 bases and J dropped 6; count of bases not matched to a gene: 2. The CDR3 length is 13 residues. Germline-derived CDR1 and CDR2 are MNHEY and SMNVEV (reference sequence). The DNA for the CDR3 is TGTGCCAGCAGTTTGAGCGGGGTCAATGAGCAGTTCTTC. It yields the protein CASSLSGVNEQFF.

CDR3 nucleotides: TGTGCCAGCAGTGAGAGACTAGCGGGAGGGGAGACCCAGTACTTC. This sequence encodes CASSERLAGGETQYF. This chain connects TRBV2 to TRBJ2-5, with 14 bases matching TRBD2. The CDR3 is 15 amino acids. V lost 3 bases, J lost 5 bases, and 2 bases stayed unmatched. Germline-derived CDR1 and CDR2 are SNHLY and FYNNEI.

This clonotype was counted only a few times. The chain combines TRBV20-1 with TRBJ2-7; D possibly corresponds to TRBD2 (5 bases). Germline-derived CDR1 and CDR2 are DFQATT and SNEGSKA (reference sequence). V was shortened by 0 bases and J by 5 bases, with 17 bases between the two germline ends. CDR3 size: 15 residues. CDR3 loop: CSARDPRARSNEQYF. CDR3 coding DNA: TGCAGTGCTAGAGACCCGAGGGCTCGGAGTAACGAGCAGTACTTC.

This clonotype was found many times. The chain couples TRBV12-3 or TRBV12-4 to TRBJ1-1; D might be TRBD1 (5 bases). Trimming removed 6 bases at V and 0 bases at J, with 11 bases between. The CDR3 extends over 14 amino acids. Here the CDR3 DNA reads TGTGCCAGCAGCCACGCAGGGTTGAACACTGAAGCTTTCTTT. Translating gives CASSHAGLNTEAFF.

This clonotype was counted many times. The chain has TRBV7-2 and TRBJ2-6, with a possible D match to TRBD2 (6 bases). V was shortened by 1 base and J by 0 bases, with 10 bases between the two germline ends. Germline CDR1 is SGHTA and CDR2 is FQGNSA. The CDR3 loop spans 17 amino acids. The DNA of the CDR3 is TGTGCCAGCAGCTTAGACCAACTAGCCTCTGGGGCCAACGTCCTGACTTTC. It translates to CASSLDQLASGANVLTF.

Ten or more counts support this clonotype. The gene calls are TRBV7-2 and TRBJ1-6; 7 nucleotides agree with TRBD1. The CDR3 has 17 amino acids. V shed 1 base, J shed 0 bases, and the junction held 3 bases outside the gene matches. Germline CDR1 reads SGHTA; CDR2 reads FQGNSA. The CDR3 spells CASSLGAGGSYNSPLHF. The CDR3 region has the DNA TGTGCCAGCAGCTTAGGGGCAGGGGGCTCCTATAATTCACCCCTCCACTTT.

This clonotype was counted ten times or more. The chain combines TRBV7-2 with TRBJ1-5; D not resolved. The V and J ends lost 0 bases and 2 bases respectively, with 11 bases between them. Germline V gene lookup returns CDR1 SGHTA and CDR2 FQGNSA. The CDR3 spans 16 residues. This chain's CDR3 is CASSLAAGRGNQPQHF. The CDR3, as DNA: TGTGCCAGCAGCTTAGCGGCAGGTAGGGGCAATCAGCCCCAGCATTTT.

In its sample, this clonotype was seen many times. The chain recombines TRBV9 with TRBJ2-1; the match to TRBD2 covers 10 bases. In germline, CDR1 is SGDLS, CDR2 YYNGEE. J was trimmed by 6 bases and V by 3 bases; bases with no gene match: 6. The CDR3 is made up of 15 amino acids. The CDR3 is CASSARLAGLNEQFF. The CDR3 region has the DNA TGTGCCAGCAGCGCCCGACTAGCGGGCCTCAATGAGCAGTTCTTC.

This clonotype appeared a few times. The chain joins TRBV2 to TRBJ2-5; D is uncertain. Germline V gene data show CDR1 as SNHLY and CDR2 as FYNNEI. This CDR3 has 12 residues. V was clipped by 6 bases and J by 3 bases, with 8 bases between them. CDR3 DNA: TGTGCCAGCAGAATGACCGAAGAGACCCAGTACTTC. The encoded protein is CASRMTEETQYF.

This clonotype turned up a few times. The chain recombines TRBV7-9 with TRBJ1-4; D is unresolved. Germline assignment: CDR1 SEHNR and CDR2 FQNEAQ (reference sequence). This CDR3 has 13 residues. The V end was cut by 5 bases, the J end by 8 bases, with 12 bases between. The CDR3 region has the DNA TGTGCCAGCAGCCTTAGTCAGGAGGAAAAACTGTTTTTT. This sequence encodes CASSLSQEEKLFF. Filled out from reference TRBV7-9 and TRBJ1-4, the complete variable domain reads DTGVSQNPRHKITKRGQNVTFRCDPISEHNRLYWYRQTLGQGPEFLTYFQNEAQLEKSRLLSDRFSAERPKGSFSTLEIQRTEQGDSAMYLCASSLSQEEKLFFGSGTQLSVL.

A note on this clonotype: A read error may account for a junction end that differs from germline. This chain's CDR3 is CASSLTRRDNEQSF. The DNA for the CDR3 is TGTGCCAGCAGCCTAACACGGCGGGACAATGAGCAGTCCTTC. J is TRBJ2-1 and V is TRBV14; possibly TRBD1 or TRBD2 for D (6 bases each). The CDR3 spans 14 residues. Germline CDR1 reads SGHDN; CDR2 reads FVKESK.

In this sample, this clonotype turned up a few times. The chain carries TRBV30 and TRBJ1-2; D is unclear. The CDR3 sequence is 12 residues long. V dropped 4 bases and J dropped 2 bases, with 8 bases sitting between them. Germline CDR1 and CDR2: GTSNPN and SVGIG (reference sequence). CDR3 nucleotide sequence: TGTGCCTGGAATCATGGGAACTATGGCTACACCTTC. Translating it yields CAWNHGNYGYTF.

In this sample, this clonotype turned up many times. This chain joins TRBV10-3 and TRBJ1-2; tentatively, D is TRBD1 (5 bases). Looked up from germline, CDR1 is ENHRY and CDR2 is SYGVKD. CDR3 length equals 15 residues. V was trimmed by 0 bases and J by 7 bases, leaving 15 bases between them. The CDR3 protein is CAISESTQASGGYTF. The CDR3 DNA is TGTGCCATCAGTGAGTCGACACAGGCGTCGGGTGGCTACACCTTC.

This clonotype was counted at least ten times. The chain recombines TRBV11-1 with TRBJ2-1; D remains ambiguous. V lost 5 bases and J lost 3, with 17 bases in between. CDR1 and CDR2 (germline): SGHAT, FQDESV (reference sequence). The CDR3 runs 16 residues. CDR3 sequence: CASSIPPLRNYNEQFF. Here the CDR3 DNA reads TGTGCCAGCAGCATTCCACCCCTAAGGAACTACAATGAGCAGTTCTTC.

This clonotype has just a few counts. The genes are TRBV25-1 and TRBJ2-1, with TRBD2 matching 14 bases. The V segment lost 3 bases and the J segment 9 bases; nucleotides outside the gene matches: 4. From germline, CDR1 is MGHDK and CDR2 SYGVNS. There are 15 residues in the CDR3. The chain's CDR3 is CASSEGLAGAVEQFF. CDR3 nucleotides: TGTGCCAGCAGTGAGGGACTAGCGGGAGCCGTTGAGCAGTTCTTC.

A note on this clonotype: This may stem from a read error, because a much larger clone lies one nucleotide away. The rearrangement links TRBV5-1 to TRBJ1-1; D is perhaps TRBD1 (5 bases). The CDR3 length is 14 residues. V dropped 3 bases and J dropped 2 bases, with 11 bases sitting between them. Germline CDR1 SGHRS, CDR2 YFSETQ. The CDR3 loop is CASSSPGGNTEAFF. The CDR3, as DNA: TGCGCCAGCAGCTCACCGGGGGGAAACACTGAAGCTTTCTTT.

In this sample, this clonotype turned up many times. V usage is TRBV6-5 and J usage is TRBJ1-3; D unresolved. Per the germline V gene, CDR1 is MNHEY and CDR2 is SVGAGI. The V and J ends lost 4 bases and 6 bases respectively, with 10 bases between them. The CDR3 length is 13 residues. The CDR3 loop reads CASSLEDPNTIYF. In DNA, the CDR3 is TGTGCCAGCAGTTTAGAAGACCCAAACACCATATATTTT.

This clonotype has at least ten counts. The chain carries TRBV2 and TRBJ2-5; TRBD2 aligns across 9 bases. Germline V gives CDR1 SNHLY, CDR2 FYNNEI. This CDR3 region has 14 residues. V lost 8 bases and J lost 3; bases outside the gene matches: 7. The CDR3 nucleotides read TGTGCCAGCCTCGGGCTAGCGGGAAAAGAGACCCAGTACTTC. Translated, it gives CASLGLAGKETQYF.

This clonotype appeared many times. The chain has TRBV29-1 and TRBJ2-1; 10 bases align to TRBD2. The CDR3 extends over 14 amino acids. Trimming took 2 bases from V and 8 from J; bases not matched to a gene: 6. Germline assignment: CDR1 SQVTM and CDR2 ANQGSEA. This chain's CDR3 is CSVETSGMGDEQFF. The CDR3 DNA reads as TGCAGCGTTGAAACTAGCGGGATGGGGGATGAGCAGTTCTTC.

This chain connects TRBV12-3 or TRBV12-4 to TRBJ1-2, with D possibly being TRBD1 (6 bases). The CDR3 consists of 14 residues. V was clipped by 4 bases and J by 5 bases, with 14 bases between them. This chain's CDR3 is CASSYQEQGYGYTF. The CDR3 bases are TGTGCCAGCAGTTACCAAGAACAGGGATATGGCTACACCTTC.

This clonotype occurred many times. The V gene is TRBV7-9, the J gene TRBJ1-5; D might be TRBD1 (5 bases). The CDR3 totals 14 residues. Germline loops: CDR1 SEHNR, CDR2 FQNEAQ (reference sequence). Trimming cost V 4 bases and J 7 bases, with 14 bases left between them. Written as DNA, the CDR3 is TGTGCCAGCAGCTCTTCAGGGTTCGAACAGCCCCAGCATTTT. Protein: CASSSSGFEQPQHF.

This clonotype occurred many times. This chain uses TRBV20-1 with TRBJ2-5, with 8 bases matching TRBD2. Trimming removed 6 bases from V and 4 bases from J; junction bases left unmatched: 7. Looked up from germline, CDR1 is DFQATT and CDR2 is SNEGSKA (reference sequence). The CDR3 is made up of 13 amino acids. This CDR3 is CSAQAGAGETQYF. DNA of the CDR3: TGCAGTGCCCAAGCGGGGGCCGGAGAGACCCAGTACTTC.

This clonotype was seen ten or more times. This rearrangement joins TRBV29-1 to TRBJ2-3, with 12 bases aligning to TRBD2. There are 16 residues in the CDR3. The junction had 8 bases not matched to a gene; V was cut back by 3 bases and J by 4 bases. The germline V gene encodes CDR1 SQVTM and CDR2 ANQGSEA. The CDR3 loop reads CSVEETSGRPADTQYF. The CDR3 bases are TGCAGCGTTGAGGAGACTAGCGGGAGACCGGCAGATACGCAGTATTTT.

There are a few counts of this clonotype. The junction shows a germline mismatch at one end, possibly a read error. The chain is built from TRBV11-1 and TRBJ2-5; no reliable D call. CDR3 length: 14 amino acids. Germline V lookup: CDR1 SGHAT, CDR2 FQDESV (reference sequence). This CDR3 reads CASSQASSQETQYF. The CDR3 nucleotides read TGCGCCAGCAGCCAAGCGTCCAGCCAAGAGACCCAGTACTTC.

This clonotype was picked up many times. The chain links TRBV10-3 to TRBJ1-2; D possibly corresponds to TRBD1 (5 bases). V shed 2 bases and J shed 6 bases, with 16 bases lying between them. CDR3 length: 15 amino acids. The germline V gene has CDR1 ENHRY and CDR2 SYGVKD. CDR3 sequence: CAISEGAGRPDGYTF. Here the CDR3 DNA reads TGTGCCATCAGTGAGGGGGCAGGCAGACCTGATGGCTACACCTTC.

This clonotype was seen ten or more times. The chain links TRBV20-1 to TRBJ2-5; D possibly corresponds to TRBD1 (6 bases). Germline assignment: CDR1 DFQATT and CDR2 SNEGSKA (reference sequence). The CDR3 covers 15 residues. The germline V and J ends were trimmed by 3 bases and 4 bases, with 18 bases remaining between them. The CDR3 sequence: CSARGAGARGETQYF. CDR3 bases: TGCAGTGCTAGGGGGGCAGGGGCTCGGGGAGAGACCCAGTACTTC.